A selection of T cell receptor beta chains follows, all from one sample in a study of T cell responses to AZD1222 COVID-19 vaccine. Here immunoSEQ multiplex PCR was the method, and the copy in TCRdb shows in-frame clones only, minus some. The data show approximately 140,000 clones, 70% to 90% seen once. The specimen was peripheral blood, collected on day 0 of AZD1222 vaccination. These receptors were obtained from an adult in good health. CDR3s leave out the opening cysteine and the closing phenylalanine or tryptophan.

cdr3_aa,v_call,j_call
ASSSPGVSYNEQF,TRBV5-1,TRBJ2-1
ASSHARGDTEAF,TRBV4-1,TRBJ1-1
ASSLVAFRDPTYEQY,TRBV7-6,TRBJ2-7
ASGLAHTTDEQF,TRBV12-5,TRBJ2-1
ASSQDQGGRSPLH,TRBV3-1/TRBV3-2,TRBJ1-6
ASSQGLLAEVYNEQF,TRBV4-1,TRBJ2-1
ASSARQGGMNEKLF,TRBV9,TRBJ1-4
ASSQVIHRDRTLSSGNTIY,TRBV4-1,TRBJ1-3
ASSLAGPYNSPLH,TRBV7-8,TRBJ1-6
ASSQDSSGNEQF,TRBV4-3,TRBJ2-1
ASSQDLIQGGQPQH,TRBV4-3,TRBJ1-5
ASSFQDLNEQF,TRBV11-3,TRBJ2-1
ASSRPSENYGYT,TRBV19,TRBJ1-2
ASSSWTSGSRAGYNEQF,TRBV5-1,TRBJ2-1
ASSHISGGLAGFNEQF,TRBV28,TRBJ2-1
ASSLALTGVHLDGYT,TRBV7-9,TRBJ1-2
AGSLDSNTGELF,TRBV19,TRBJ2-2
ASSLESQRIGYT,TRBV5-1,TRBJ1-2
ASSLRGQNYGYT,TRBV9,TRBJ1-2
ASSSAGDTQY,TRBV13,TRBJ2-3
ATTRVDRAEAF,TRBV11-2,TRBJ1-1
ASSLPLAGGNYEQY,TRBV28,TRBJ2-7
ASSSQFRLAGSYNEQF,TRBV5-1,TRBJ2-1
ASSPGQENTEAF,TRBV6-4,TRBJ1-1
ASSVGPGGPYNEQF,TRBV9,TRBJ2-1
ASSLRGFEKLF,TRBV5-5,TRBJ1-4
ASSSGLSSYEQY,TRBV25-1,TRBJ2-7
ASRYTGGTEAF,TRBV6-5,TRBJ1-1
ASSLDTRYNYEQY,TRBV5-5,TRBJ2-7
ASSSQGTSNTEAF,TRBV6-2/TRBV6-3,TRBJ1-1